Given below is one T cell receptor beta chain in context. This sample is drawn from a study of blood T cell repertoires in COVID-19. Study summary: There were acute and convalescent COVID-19 samples, and they came from the United States, Italy and Spain. T cells, B-cell-depleted T cells, or PBMCs provided the cDNA or gDNA that served as material.

Per the original data handling: The authors estimated nucleated cell counts from reference gene primer amplification. Generated by immunoSEQ multiplex PCR, the TCRdb table keeps only in-frame clones and is missing some. For V, J and clone size, that table is used; D and trimming come from the DNA. The sample has about 270,000 clones, about 87% seen once. Trimming removed 1 base from V and 2 bases from J, with 8 bases in between. This CDR3 comprises 14 residues. The germline gives CDR1 LNHDA, CDR2 SQIVND (reference sequence). Recovered status in Cohort 3 required two negative PCRs, clearance, or symptom resolution.

The clonotype originates from a woman in her 50s who had recovered from COVID-19. Sequencing was carried out using PBMCs or T cells enriched from blood (not recorded which). The chain carries TRBV19 and TRBJ1-1, with no clear D. CDR3 DNA sequence: TGTGCCAGTAGTATAGTCGGGGAAAACACTGAAGCTTTCTTT. Amino acid sequence: CASSIVGENTEAFF.